Detailed here is one T cell receptor (beta chain). Its antigen is currently unknown. The sample is drawn from a study of T cell responses to AZD1222 COVID-19 vaccine. Whole-study results and caveats: The sample set comprised mostly white British donors with more females, and clonal diversity was possibly underestimated. The reported proportion of spike-specific TCRs targeting unmutated variant regions was nearly half. Spike-specific TCR breadth and depth grew following two AZD1222 doses.

The CDR3 has 14 amino acids. Between the trimmed V and J ends, which lost 1 base and 3 bases, there was a span of 12 bases. Germline V CDR1 and CDR2: GTSNPN, SVGIG (reference sequence). Pooled samples include second doses given at about 4 or 12 weeks. Profiled with immunoSEQ multiplex PCR; TCRdb holds only in-frame clones, not every one. The table lists 95,000 to 100,000 clones, around 87% of them singletons. The chain joins TRBV30 to TRBJ1-2; tentatively, D is TRBD1 (5 bases). The sequencing here drew on peripheral blood, taken 28 days after the second AZD1222 dose. This sequence was found in an adult who received the AZD1222 COVID-19 vaccine. The CDR3 loop is CAWSGQPPDYGYTF. Written as DNA, the CDR3 is TGTGCCTGGAGTGGACAGCCGCCAGACTATGGCTACACCTTC.